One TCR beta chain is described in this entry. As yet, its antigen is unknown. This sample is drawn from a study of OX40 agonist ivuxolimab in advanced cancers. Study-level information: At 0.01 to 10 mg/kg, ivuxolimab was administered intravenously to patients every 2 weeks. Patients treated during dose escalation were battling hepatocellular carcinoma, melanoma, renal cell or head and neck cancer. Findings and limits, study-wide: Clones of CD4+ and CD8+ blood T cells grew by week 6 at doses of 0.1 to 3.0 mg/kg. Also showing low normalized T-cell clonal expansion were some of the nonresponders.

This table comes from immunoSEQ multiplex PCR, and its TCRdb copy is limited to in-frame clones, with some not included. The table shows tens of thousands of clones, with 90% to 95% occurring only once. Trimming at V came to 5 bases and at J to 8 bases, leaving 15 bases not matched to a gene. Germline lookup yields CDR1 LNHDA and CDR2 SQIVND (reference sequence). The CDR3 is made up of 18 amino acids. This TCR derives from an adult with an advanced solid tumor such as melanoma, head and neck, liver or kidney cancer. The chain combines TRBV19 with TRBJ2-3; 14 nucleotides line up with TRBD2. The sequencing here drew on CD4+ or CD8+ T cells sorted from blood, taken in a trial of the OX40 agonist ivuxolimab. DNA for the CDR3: TGTGCCAGTAGTCTCAGCCGGACTAGCGGGAGGCCGGGGGGTACGCAGTATTTT. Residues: CASSLSRTSGRPGGTQYF.